A single sample is the source of the 6 T cell receptor beta chains below, sequenced in a study of shared clonotypes between healthy human individuals. Sequencing was performed with immunoSEQ multiplex PCR; in TCRdb, only in-frame clones are kept and a portion is missing. The table shows 2 million to 2.5 million clones, with 80% to 95% occurring only once. The material sequenced was naive CD4+ T cells from PBMCs. Subset meaning: CD45RA+ positively selected. Receptors were obtained from a man between 18 and 35 years old in good health. Some clones in this sample may be carry-over from other donors' samples.

The rearrangement uses TRBV5-1 and TRBJ2-7, with D possibly TRBD1 on 5 matching bases. This CDR3 spans 16 amino acids. V dropped 0 bases and J dropped 5 bases, with 18 bases sitting between them. Germline V gives CDR1 SGHRS, CDR2 YFSETQ. In nucleotides, the CDR3 is TGCGCCAGCAGCTTGGGAGTAGGGGAACTCCTCAACGAGCAGTACTTC. This gives the protein CASSLGVGELLNEQYF.

The chain joins TRBV5-6 to TRBJ2-1; TRBD1 is a possible D gene (5 bases). The V end lost 3 bases, the J end lost 0 bases, and 13 bases lay between the germline ends. CDR3 length: 16 residues. CDR1 is SGHDT, CDR2 YYEEEE, per germline. The CDR3 coding sequence is TGTGCCAGCAGCTCGGATACAGGTAGCTCCTACAATGAGCAGTTCTTC. Translated, it gives CASSSDTGSSYNEQFF.

This chain uses TRBV18 with TRBJ2-1, with 10 bases fitting TRBD2. This CDR3 is built from 16 residues. V lost 9 bases, J lost 6 bases, and 14 bases stayed unmatched. CDR1 and CDR2 (germline): KGHSH, LQKENI. The CDR3 DNA reads as TGTGCCAGTCACAAAAAAGGCCTAGCGGGAGTCAATGAGCAGTTCTTC. It codes for CASHKKGLAGVNEQFF.

The chain carries TRBV28 and TRBJ2-7; 11 bases fit TRBD2. The length of the CDR3 is 16 residues. V shed 5 bases and J 7 bases; nucleotides not matched to a gene: 13. Germline V gene data show CDR1 as MDHEN and CDR2 as SYDVKM. CDR3 region: CASSLAGGGFQSEQYF. CDR3 nucleotides: TGTGCCAGCAGTCTAGCGGGAGGAGGGTTTCAAAGTGAGCAGTACTTC.

Concerning this clone: Distinct nucleotide sequences in the sample also encode this CDR3. The chain joins TRBV19 to TRBJ1-1, with D unresolved. CDR3 length: 14 amino acids. V gave up 1 base and J gave up 1 base, with 7 bases separating them. CDR1 LNHDA and CDR2 SQIVND come from the germline V gene (reference sequence). CDR3 sequence reads: CASSIVAGNTEAFF. The CDR3 region has the DNA TGTGCCAGTAGTATAGTGGCGGGGAACACTGAAGCTTTCTTT. Full variable domain (remainder filled in from reference TRBV19 and TRBJ1-1): DGGITQSPKYLFRKEGQNVTLSCEQNLNHDAMYWYRQDPGQGLRLIYYSQIVNDFQKGDIAEGYSVSREKKESFPLTVTSAQKNPTAFYLCASSIVAGNTEAFFGQGTRLTVV.

The rearrangement uses TRBV2 and TRBJ2-1, with D unclear. The CDR3 spans 17 residues. Looked up from germline, CDR1 is SNHLY and CDR2 is FYNNEI. Between the trimmed V and J ends, which lost 7 bases and 0 bases, there was a span of 19 bases. CDR3 nucleotides: TGTGCCAGCAATTTGGTGGGTATTCAGAGCTCCTACAATGAGCAGTTCTTC. Its protein is CASNLVGIQSSYNEQFF.